This TCR beta chain was retrieved from a study of T-cell reconstitution after alpha-beta-depleted transplantation in children. CDR3 length: 14 residues. In germline, CDR1 is LNHDA, CDR2 SQIVND (reference sequence). Trimming removed 3 bases from V and 5 bases from J; junction bases left unmatched: 3. Construction of the TCRbeta library involved unique molecular identifiers. From the PCR reads, TCRdb called clonotypes with MiXCR, one entry per CDR3 protein. The sample holds roughly 100,000 distinct CDR3 sequences, roughly 6% seen once. V is TRBV19 and J is TRBJ2-2, with 7 nucleotides matching TRBD1. The sequence was collected from a female patient aged 2 to 10 who had a stem cell transplant for Fanconi anemia, so the T cells may come from the graft donor. Sequences were derived from PBMCs, mostly from graft donor cells, sampled 60 days after TCRalphabeta/CD19-depleted stem cell transplant. DNA of the CDR3: TGTGCCAGTAGTATGGACAGGTCTACCGGGGAGCTGTTTTTT. The encoded protein is CASSMDRSTGELFF.